Detailed here is one T cell receptor beta chain. The antigen is not known. The CDR3 sequence is 15 residues long. Germline V lookup: CDR1 MDHEN, CDR2 SYDVKM. Unmatched junction bases numbered 7, after V lost 3 bases and J lost 3 bases. 13 Jbeta primers and 60 Vbeta primers were used for the PCR. Sequencing used immunoSEQ multiplex PCR; TCRdb keeps in-frame clones, though not all of them. This table holds 95,000 to 150,000 clones, 77% found once. The data are from a study of cytomegalovirus exposure and HLA in healthy donors. General observations from the study: The study found most TCR sequences rare, yet found some public TCRs in many donors.

This sequence joins TRBV28 and TRBJ2-5, with 7 bases identical to TRBD1. This sequence originates from a human donor in good health. The sample comprised PBMCs. The CDR3 here is CASSFSGTAKETQYF. Here the CDR3 DNA reads TGTGCCAGCAGTTTCTCCGGGACAGCCAAAGAGACCCAGTACTTC. The full variable domain, completed using reference TRBV28 and TRBJ2-5, is DVKVTQSSRYLVKRTGEKVFLECVQDMDHENMFWYRQDPGLGLRLIYFSYDVKMKEKGDIPEGYSVSREKKERFSLILESASTNQTSMYLCASSFSGTAKETQYFGPGTRLLVL.